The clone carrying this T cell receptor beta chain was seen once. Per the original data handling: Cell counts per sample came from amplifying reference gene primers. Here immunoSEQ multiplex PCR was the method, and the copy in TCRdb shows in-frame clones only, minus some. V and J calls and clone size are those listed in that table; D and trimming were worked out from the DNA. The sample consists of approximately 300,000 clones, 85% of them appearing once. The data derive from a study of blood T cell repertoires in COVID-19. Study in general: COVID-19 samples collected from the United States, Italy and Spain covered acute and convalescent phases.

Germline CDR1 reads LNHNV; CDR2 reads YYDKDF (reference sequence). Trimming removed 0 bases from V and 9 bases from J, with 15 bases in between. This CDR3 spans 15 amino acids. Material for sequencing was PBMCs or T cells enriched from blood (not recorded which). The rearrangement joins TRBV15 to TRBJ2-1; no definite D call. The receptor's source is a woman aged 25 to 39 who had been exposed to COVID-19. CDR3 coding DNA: TGTGCCACCAGCAGAGATAATGTTCCGGTTGGTGAGCAGTTCTTC. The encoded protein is CATSRDNVPVGEQFF.